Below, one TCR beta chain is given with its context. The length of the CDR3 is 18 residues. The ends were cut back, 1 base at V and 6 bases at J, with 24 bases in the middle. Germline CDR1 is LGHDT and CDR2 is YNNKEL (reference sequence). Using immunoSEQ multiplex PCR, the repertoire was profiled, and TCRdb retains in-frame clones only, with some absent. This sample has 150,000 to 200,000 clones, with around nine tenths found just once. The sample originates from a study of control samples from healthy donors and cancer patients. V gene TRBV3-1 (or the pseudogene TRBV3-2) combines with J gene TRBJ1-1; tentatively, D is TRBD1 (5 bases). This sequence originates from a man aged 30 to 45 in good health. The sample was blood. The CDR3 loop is CASSQGGWGISRQAEAFF. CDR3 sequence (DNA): TGTGCCAGCAGCCAAGGGGGGTGGGGGATTTCTCGACAAGCTGAAGCTTTCTTT.